Shown below are 8 T cell receptor beta chains from a single sample sequenced in a study of T cells in Graves' hyperthyroidism and ophthalmopathy. Regions amplified from RNA transcripts were the TCR beta CDR3 regions. The primer set for the first-round RT-PCR of the TCR CDR3 was HTBI. One entry per CDR3 protein results from TCRdb running MiXCR on the multiplex PCR reads. The sample carries hundreds of thousands of distinct CDR3 sequences, about 20% recorded once. The source material was blood. Source of these receptors: a man aged 25 to 40 with Graves' ophthalmopathy.

The chain employs TRBV29-1 and TRBJ1-4, with 8 bases that match TRBD1. The CDR3 is made up of 13 amino acids. The ends lost 6 bases at V and 3 bases at J; junction bases unmatched: 3. The germline gives CDR1 SQVTM, CDR2 ANQGSEA. This chain's CDR3 is CSVLTGANEKLFF. The CDR3 DNA follows: TGCAGCGTCCTGACAGGGGCTAATGAAAAACTGTTTTTT.

Ten or more counts support this clonotype. V gene TRBV11-2 combines with J gene TRBJ2-5; TRBD2 might be the D (6 bases). The length of the CDR3 is 14 residues. V was trimmed by 5 bases and J by 4 bases, leaving 14 bases between them. Germline V gene lookup returns CDR1 SGHAT and CDR2 FQNNGV. The CDR3 nucleotides read TGTGCCAGCAGCCCCACGGCGGGAAGAGAGACCCAGTACTTC. It is translated as CASSPTAGRETQYF.

A few counts support this clonotype. The chain uses TRBV10-3 and TRBJ2-1; the match to TRBD2 covers 11 bases. Germline V gene sequence: CDR1 ENHRY, CDR2 SYGVKD. The CDR3 contains 15 residues. V lost 0 bases and J lost 7; bases outside the gene matches: 2. CDR3 in DNA: TGTGCCATCAGTGAGTCCCTAGCGGGAGGAAATGAGCAGTTCTTC. Encoded protein: CAISESLAGGNEQFF.

This chain uses TRBV19 with TRBJ1-5; 8 positions match TRBD1. V shed 6 bases and J 0 bases; nucleotides not matched to a gene: 4. From germline, CDR1 is LNHDA and CDR2 SQIVND (reference sequence). The CDR3 covers 15 residues. The CDR3 reads CASRVDRASNQPQHF. The CDR3, as DNA: TGTGCCAGTAGAGTGGACAGGGCTAGCAATCAGCCCCAGCATTTT.

The chain is built from TRBV6-1 and TRBJ2-7; maybe TRBD2 (6 bases). There are 14 residues in the CDR3. Trimming removed 5 bases from V and 5 bases from J, with 16 bases in between. The germline V gene has CDR1 MNHNS and CDR2 SASEGT. The CDR3 here is CASSQRWGDHEQYF. CDR3 sequence (DNA): TGTGCCAGCAGTCAACGATGGGGGGACCACGAGCAGTACTTC.

The chain joins TRBV19 to TRBJ2-3; the D is unclear. Trimming removed 1 base from V and 3 bases from J, with 8 bases in between. CDR1 LNHDA and CDR2 SQIVND come from the germline V gene (reference sequence). The CDR3 is 14 amino acids. The CDR3 DNA reads TGTGCCAGTAGTATAGGCAGGATAACAGATACGCAGTATTTT. Translated, it gives CASSIGRITDTQYF.

This clonotype appeared many times. The J gene is TRBJ2-1, the V gene TRBV5-1; D possibly corresponds to TRBD2 (5 bases). The CDR3 has 14 amino acids. V gave up 4 bases and J gave up 4 bases, with 12 bases separating them. Germline V CDR1 and CDR2: SGHRS, YFSETQ. The CDR3 reads CASSPFEGYNEQFF. The DNA of the CDR3 is TGCGCCAGCAGCCCTTTCGAGGGTTACAATGAGCAGTTCTTC.

The chain is built from TRBV12-3 or TRBV12-4 and TRBJ2-6, with 8 nucleotides matching TRBD1. The CDR3 has 17 amino acids. V lost 6 bases and J lost 0; bases outside the gene matches: 7. The CDR3 reads CASRIQTGGSGANVLTF. The CDR3 DNA follows: TGTGCCAGCAGGATCCAAACAGGGGGCTCTGGGGCCAACGTCCTGACTTTC.